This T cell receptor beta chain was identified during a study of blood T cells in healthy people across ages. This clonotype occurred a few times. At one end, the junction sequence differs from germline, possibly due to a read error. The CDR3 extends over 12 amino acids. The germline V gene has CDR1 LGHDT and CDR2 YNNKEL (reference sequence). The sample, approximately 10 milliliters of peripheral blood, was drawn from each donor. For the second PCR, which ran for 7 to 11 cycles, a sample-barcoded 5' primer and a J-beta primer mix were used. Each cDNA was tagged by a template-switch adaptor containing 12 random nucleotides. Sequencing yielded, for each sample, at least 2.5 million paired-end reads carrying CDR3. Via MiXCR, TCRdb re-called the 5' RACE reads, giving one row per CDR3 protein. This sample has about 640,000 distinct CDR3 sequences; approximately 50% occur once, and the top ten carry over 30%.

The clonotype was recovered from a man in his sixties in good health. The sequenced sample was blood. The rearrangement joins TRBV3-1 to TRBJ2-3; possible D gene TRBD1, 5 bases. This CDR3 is CASSRTTDTQYF. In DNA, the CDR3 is TGCGCCAGCAGCAGGACAACAGATACGCAGTATTTT.